This TCR beta chain was captured by sequencing in a study of cytomegalovirus exposure and HLA in healthy donors. Turning to the study itself: Roughly 180 million T cells yielded 117 million unique TCR beta sequences, as an earlier analysis found. Regarding the study as a whole: Roughly uniform depth of sequencing across donors was assumed in presence/absence analyses.

PCR amplification relied on 60 Vbeta primers (plus 13 Jbeta primers). TCRdb keeps only in-frame clones here, not all; method: immunoSEQ multiplex PCR. The sample has around 110,000 clones, 60% to 80% seen once. This clone is a singleton in its sample. As yet, its antigen is unknown. CDR1 is SNHLY and CDR2 is FYNNEI in the germline V gene. This CDR3 comprises 14 residues. V was pared by 4 bases and J by 0 bases, with 7 bases between. The TCR originated in a boy aged 5-17 years in good health and CMV-seronegative. The sequencing sample was made of PBMCs. The chain has TRBV2 and TRBJ1-5; TRBD1 is a possible D gene (6 bases). CDR3 region: CASSADSSNQPQHF. The DNA of the CDR3 is TGTGCCAGCAGTGCGGACAGTAGCAATCAGCCCCAGCATTTT. Full variable domain (outside the CDR3, taken from reference TRBV2 and TRBJ1-5): EPEVTQTPSHQVTQMGQEVILRCVPISNHLYFYWYRQILGQKVEFLVSFYNNEISEKSEIFDDQFSVERPDGSNFTLKIRSTKLEDSAMYFCASSADSSNQPQHFGDGTRLSIL.